This TCR beta chain was observed in a study of blood T cell repertoires in COVID-19. Study summary: Spain, Italy and the United States supplied samples that represented acute and convalescent COVID-19. T cells, B-cell-depleted T cells, or PBMCs provided the cDNA or gDNA that served as material.

This CDR3 contains 15 residues. Trimming pared 1 base from V and 0 bases from J, leaving 8 bases between. Germline V gene data show CDR1 as SGHDN and CDR2 as FVKESK. Under the authors' procedure: The assay estimated nucleated cells by amplifying reference gene primers. The repertoire was sequenced with immunoSEQ multiplex PCR; TCRdb's copy has only in-frame clones and lacks some. V and J calls and clone size are given by that table; D and trimming were obtained from the DNA. Of about 250,000 clones listed, roughly 87% are singletons. This clone came up many times. The V and J genes are TRBV14 and TRBJ2-3; no reliable D call. The source of this sequence is a man younger than 35 with active or convalescent COVID-19. Source material: peripheral blood. The CDR3 nucleotides read TGTGCCAGCAGCCAAGTAGCCAGTAGCACAGATACGCAGTATTTT. This translates into CASSQVASSTDTQYF.